This T cell receptor (beta chain) was obtained from a study of Ad26.COV2.S vaccination and SARS-CoV-2 variants. V lost 2 bases to trimming and J lost 5 bases, with 10 bases between them. The CDR3 sequence is 13 residues long. Germline V gene sequence: CDR1 GTSNPN, CDR2 SVGIG (reference sequence). Treatment given: around 19 received Ad26.COV2.S at low or high dose, single or two shots; about five received placebo; per-sample allocation not given. The samples date from day 63 after the first vaccine or placebo injection. Sequencing was performed with immunoSEQ multiplex PCR; in TCRdb, only in-frame clones are kept and a portion is missing. Here the sample spans about 450,000 clones, roughly nine tenths being singletons.

The rearrangement uses TRBV30 and TRBJ1-5; D is unclear. The sample was peripheral blood, taken in a trial of Ad26.COV2.S vaccine versus placebo. The receptor was isolated from a person between 18 and 60 years old who received the Ad26.COV2.S COVID-19 vaccine or a placebo. For the CDR3, the DNA is TGTGCCTGGAGTAGAGCCGATGATCAGCCCCAGCATTTT. Its protein is CAWSRADDQPQHF.